This T cell receptor (beta chain) was recovered during a study of cytomegalovirus exposure and HLA in healthy donors. Here immunoSEQ multiplex PCR was the method, and the copy in TCRdb shows in-frame clones only, minus some. Here the sample spans about 170,000 clones, roughly 89% being singletons. V was pared by 6 bases and J by 5 bases, with 14 bases between. Germline V gene data show CDR1 as SNHLY and CDR2 as FYNNEI. This CDR3 region has 14 residues. The sequence was collected from a woman aged 25 to 39 in good health and CMV-seronegative. The specimen sequenced was PBMCs. The chain links TRBV2 to TRBJ2-1, with D perhaps TRBD2 (7 bases). The CDR3: CASRGGPRNNEQFF. CDR3 in DNA: TGTGCCAGCAGGGGGGGGCCGCGGAACAATGAGCAGTTCTTC.